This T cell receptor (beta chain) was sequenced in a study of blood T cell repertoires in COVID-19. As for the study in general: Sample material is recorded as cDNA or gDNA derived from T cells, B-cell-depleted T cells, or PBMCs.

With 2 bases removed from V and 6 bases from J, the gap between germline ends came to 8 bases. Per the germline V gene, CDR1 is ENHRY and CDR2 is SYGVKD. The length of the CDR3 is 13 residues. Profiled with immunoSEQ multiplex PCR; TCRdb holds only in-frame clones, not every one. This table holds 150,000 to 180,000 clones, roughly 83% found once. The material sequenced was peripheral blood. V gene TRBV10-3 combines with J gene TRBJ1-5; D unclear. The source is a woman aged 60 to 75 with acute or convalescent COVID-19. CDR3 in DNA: TGTGCCATCAGTGAGAATGAGGCTCAGCCCCAGCATTTT. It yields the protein CAISENEAQPQHF.